This T cell receptor (beta chain) appears in the sequencing data of a study of CD8+ T cells in alopecia areata. Findings and caveats of the study: Having just one nonresponder leaves the connection between baseline CD8+ expansion and response unresolved.

Extracted from the samples, RNA was reverse transcribed into cDNA to serve as the sequencing template. Here immunoSEQ multiplex PCR was the method, and the copy in TCRdb shows in-frame clones only, minus some. The table lists some 180,000 clones, about 55% of them singletons. Treatment in this sample: oral pan-JAK inhibitor, 5-10 mg twice daily. This clone was seen a few times. The antigen remains unidentified. The specimen was CD8+ T cells sorted from blood, collected at week 24, from a patient treated with tofacitinib. The clonotype comes from a human donor with alopecia areata.

This CDR3 is CASSVRGHGEQFF. CDR3 coding DNA: TGTGCCAGCAGCGTAAGAGGGCATGGTGAGCAGTTCTTC. V usage is TRBV9 and J usage is TRBJ2-1; possibly TRBD2 for D (5 bases). Germline V gene lookup returns CDR1 SGDLS and CDR2 YYNGEE. V dropped 1 base and J dropped 9 bases, with 11 bases sitting between them. This CDR3 is 13 amino acids long.